The clone carrying this TCR beta chain has a handful of counts. These data are taken from a study of CD8+CD57+ T cells in acquired aplastic anemia. Sequencing involved patients with CD8+CD57+ cell expansion previously shown by flow cytometry. Patients, without exception, had severe acquired aplastic anemia. Genomic DNA, the template, was used for profiling of the TCR beta VDJ and CDR3. TCRdb re-analysed the reads in MiXCR, keeping a single row per CDR3 protein. This sample has some 200,000 distinct CDR3 sequences, with around 45% found just once. The TCR sequence derives from a human donor with aplastic anemia. Sequenced: sorted CD4+, CD8+, or CD8+CD57+ T cells (not recorded which) from PBMCs.

CDR3 loop: CAWSVMNTEAFF. The CDR3 bases are TGTGCCTGGAGTGTTATGAACACTGAAGCTTTCTTT. The V gene is TRBV30, the J gene TRBJ1-1; the D is unclear. CDR1 and CDR2 from the germline V gene are GTSNPN and SVGIG (reference sequence). The CDR3 is made up of 12 amino acids. V lost 0 bases and J lost 0, with 2 bases in between.